The present entry profiles one TCR beta chain with its context. As yet, its antigen is unknown. The CDR3 consists of 13 residues. V lost 0 bases and J lost 9, with 10 bases in between. CDR1 is SGHRS and CDR2 is YFSETQ in the germline V gene. This sample stems from a study of cytomegalovirus exposure and HLA in healthy donors. The study drew the donors from its approximately 110-subject validation cohort, separate from the approximately 670-subject first cohort. Findings of the study overall: The authors listed approximately 150 TCR beta chains as cytomegalovirus-associated.

The protocol was immunoSEQ multiplex PCR, while the TCRdb copy is restricted to in-frame clones and leaves out a portion. The data hold around 260,000 clones, with 80% to 95% observed a single time. The sample consisted of PBMCs. This chain uses TRBV5-1 with TRBJ2-1; D uncertain. The origin of this receptor is a woman in her thirties in good health and CMV-seronegative. The CDR3 protein is CASSLAGSSEQFF. In nucleotides, the CDR3 is TGCGCCAGCAGCTTGGCGGGTTCCAGTGAGCAGTTCTTC.